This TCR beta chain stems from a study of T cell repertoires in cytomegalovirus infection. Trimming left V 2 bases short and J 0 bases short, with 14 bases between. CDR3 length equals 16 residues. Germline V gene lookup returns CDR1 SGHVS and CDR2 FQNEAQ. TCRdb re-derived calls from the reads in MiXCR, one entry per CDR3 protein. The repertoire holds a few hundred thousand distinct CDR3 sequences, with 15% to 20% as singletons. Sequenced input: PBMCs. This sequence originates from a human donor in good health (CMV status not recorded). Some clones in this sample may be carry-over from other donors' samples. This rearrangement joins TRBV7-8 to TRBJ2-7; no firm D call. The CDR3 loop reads CASSLQLREASYEQYF. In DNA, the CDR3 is TGTGCCAGCAGCTTACAGTTGAGAGAGGCCTCCTACGAGCAGTACTTC. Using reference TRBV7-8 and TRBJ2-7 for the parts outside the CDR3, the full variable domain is GAGVSQSPRYKVAKRGQDVALRCDPISGHVSLFWYQQALGQGPEFLTYFQNEAQLDKSGLPSDRFFAERPEGSVSTLKIQRTQQEDSAVYLCASSLQLREASYEQYFGPGTRLTVT.